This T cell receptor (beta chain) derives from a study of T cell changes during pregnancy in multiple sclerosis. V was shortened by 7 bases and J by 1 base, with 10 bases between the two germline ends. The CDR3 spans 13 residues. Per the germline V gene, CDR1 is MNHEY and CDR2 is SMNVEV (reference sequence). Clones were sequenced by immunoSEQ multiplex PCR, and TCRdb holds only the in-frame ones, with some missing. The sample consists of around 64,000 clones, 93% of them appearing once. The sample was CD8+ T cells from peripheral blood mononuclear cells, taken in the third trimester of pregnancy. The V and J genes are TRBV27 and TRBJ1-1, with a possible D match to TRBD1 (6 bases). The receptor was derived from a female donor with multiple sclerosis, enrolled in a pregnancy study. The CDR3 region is CASTGQSNTEAFF. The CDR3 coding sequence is TGTGCCAGCACCGGACAGTCGAACACTGAAGCTTTCTTT.